Given below is one T cell receptor (beta chain) in context. Antigen specificity is unknown. The sample is drawn from a study of T-cell memory formation after mild COVID-19. Study as a whole: TCR clusters were mostly confined to one donor each. Study findings and constraints: Clones that got smaller from day 15 to 85 had even CD4/CD8, while clones growing later tipped toward CD4+. Memory from before infection featured some responding clones, which suggests cross-reactive memory joined.

Researchers used 5'RACE with constant-segment primers to make TCR alpha and TCR beta cDNA libraries that carry sample barcodes and UMIs. TCRdb itself ran the 5' RACE reads through MiXCR, one entry per CDR3 protein. The sample yields some 330,000 distinct CDR3 sequences, 21% seen once. Germline CDR1 is SGDLS and CDR2 is YYNGEE. The CDR3 has 16 residues. Trimming cost V 0 bases and J 0 bases, with 10 bases left between them. The clonotype comes from an adult woman who had mild COVID-19 (a few samples of this study predate the infection). Cell type and time point are not known. This chain uses TRBV9 with TRBJ1-3; D is ambiguous. The sample comprised PBMCs or a T cell subset sorted from them (not recorded which). The CDR3 bases are TGTGCCAGCAGCGTAGAGGGAGCACCCTCTGGAAACACCATATATTTT. Translating gives CASSVEGAPSGNTIYF.